This T cell receptor beta chain was identified in a study of T-cell memory formation after mild COVID-19. Across the study: Clusters of TCRs were largely donor specific.

The V gene's germline CDR1 is MDHEN and CDR2 SYDVKM. The CDR3 has 14 amino acids. V shed 4 bases, J shed 7 bases, and the junction held 6 bases outside the gene matches. TCRalpha and TCRbeta libraries used 5'RACE with constant-segment primers and UMIs. TCRdb processed the 5' RACE reads anew with MiXCR; each CDR3 protein has one entry. The data hold roughly 220,000 distinct CDR3 sequences, with around 8.8% observed a single time. The chain carries TRBV28 and TRBJ1-5; the match to TRBD1 covers 8 bases. The TCR originated in a man aged 18 to 30 who had mild COVID-19 (a few samples of this study predate the infection). Cell type and time point are not known. The sequencing sample was made of PBMCs or a T cell subset sorted from them (not recorded which). CDR3 loop: CASSSGGARQPQHF. DNA of the CDR3: TGTGCCAGCAGTTCAGGGGGCGCGAGGCAGCCCCAGCATTTT.